This TCR beta chain was found in a study of blood T cell repertoires in COVID-19. Study-level information: T cells, B-cell-depleted T cells, or PBMCs provided the cDNA or gDNA that served as material.

Trimming took off 1 base at V and 2 bases at J, with 10 bases between the two ends. The germline V gene encodes CDR1 SGHKS and CDR2 YYEKEE (reference sequence). The CDR3 sequence is 14 residues long. Assay used: immunoSEQ multiplex PCR; TCRdb lists only in-frame clones, some missing. Here the sample spans 200,000 to 300,000 clones, around four fifths being singletons. The sequence derives from a man aged 55 to 70 with acute or convalescent COVID-19. What was sequenced was peripheral blood. The rearrangement uses TRBV5-5 and TRBJ2-7; D gene unclear. The CDR3: CASSLLRSAYEQYF. The DNA of the CDR3 is TGTGCCAGCAGCTTGTTGAGGTCAGCCTACGAGCAGTACTTC.